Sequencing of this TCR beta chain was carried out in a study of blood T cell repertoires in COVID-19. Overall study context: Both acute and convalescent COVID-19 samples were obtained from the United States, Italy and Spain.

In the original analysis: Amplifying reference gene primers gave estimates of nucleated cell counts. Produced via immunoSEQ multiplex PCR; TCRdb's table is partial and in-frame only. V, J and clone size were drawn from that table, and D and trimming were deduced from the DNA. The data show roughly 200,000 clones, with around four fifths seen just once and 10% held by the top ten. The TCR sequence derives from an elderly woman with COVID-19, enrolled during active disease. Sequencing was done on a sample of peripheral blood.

The CDR3 reads CASSPDWTGYTF. The CDR3 nucleotides read TGTGCCAGCAGCCCTGATTGGACAGGCTACACCTTC. This chain uses TRBV5-8 with TRBJ1-2; D perhaps matches TRBD1 (5 bases). Trimming left V 4 bases short and J 8 bases short, with 12 bases between. Germline CDR1 SGHTS, CDR2 YDEGEE. This CDR3 comprises 12 residues.